This TCR beta chain comes out of a study of blood T cell repertoires in COVID-19. J was trimmed by 5 bases and V by 0 bases; bases with no gene match: 2. CDR1 and CDR2 from the germline V gene are SGHTA and FQGNSA. This CDR3 is 15 amino acids long. In the original workflow: Estimated nucleated cell counts came from reference gene primer amplification. Generated by immunoSEQ multiplex PCR, the TCRdb table keeps only in-frame clones and is missing some. That table gives V, J and clone size, and the DNA gave D and trimming. The table has roughly 48,000 clones, 60% to 80% seen once. This clone was counted ten times or more.

V gene TRBV7-2 combines with J gene TRBJ2-7; 12 bases map to TRBD1. The TCR sequence derives from a human donor with active or convalescent COVID-19. The donor label of this sample is uncertain. Sequences were obtained from peripheral blood. This CDR3 reads CASSLAGTGGHEQYF. The CDR3 nucleotides read TGTGCCAGCAGCTTAGCCGGGACAGGGGGCCACGAGCAGTACTTC. The full variable domain, in which reference TRBV7-2 and TRBJ2-7 provide the parts outside the CDR3, is GAGVSQSPSNKVTEKGKDVELRCDPISGHTALYWYRQSLGQGLEFLIYFQGNSAPDKSGLPSDRFSAERTGGSVSTLTIQRTQQEDSAVYLCASSLAGTGGHEQYFGPGTRLTVT.